The source of this TCR beta chain is a study of T cells in Graves' hyperthyroidism and ophthalmopathy. Whole-study findings and limits: Blood also showed most of the thyroid clonotypes that were expanded above 0.001. Classification by a 13 V-J model distinguished ophthalmopathy from stable hyperthyroidism.

Each diagnosis was grounded in clinical symptoms, serum thyroxine and TRAb, thyroid ultrasound, and orbital computed tomography. V lost 0 bases, J lost 4 bases, and 10 bases lay in between. The CDR3 runs to 15 residues. Germline lookup yields CDR1 SGHTA and CDR2 FQGTGA. Researchers took RNA transcripts and amplified the TCR beta CDR3 regions from them. Researchers ran a first-round RT-PCR on the TCR CDR3 using the HTBI primer set. In TCRdb, the multiplex PCR reads were re-called with MiXCR into one record per CDR3 protein. The data hold more than 300,000 distinct CDR3 sequences, with more than 11% observed a single time. This clonotype was recorded at least ten times. The antigen remains undetermined.

The chain has TRBV7-3 and TRBJ2-1; TRBD2 might be the D (6 bases). This sequence originates from a woman aged 60-75 years with Graves' hyperthyroidism. Sequencing input: blood. This chain's CDR3 is CASSLTLGGYNEQFF. In DNA, the CDR3 is TGTGCCAGCAGCTTAACCCTGGGGGGATACAATGAGCAGTTCTTC.